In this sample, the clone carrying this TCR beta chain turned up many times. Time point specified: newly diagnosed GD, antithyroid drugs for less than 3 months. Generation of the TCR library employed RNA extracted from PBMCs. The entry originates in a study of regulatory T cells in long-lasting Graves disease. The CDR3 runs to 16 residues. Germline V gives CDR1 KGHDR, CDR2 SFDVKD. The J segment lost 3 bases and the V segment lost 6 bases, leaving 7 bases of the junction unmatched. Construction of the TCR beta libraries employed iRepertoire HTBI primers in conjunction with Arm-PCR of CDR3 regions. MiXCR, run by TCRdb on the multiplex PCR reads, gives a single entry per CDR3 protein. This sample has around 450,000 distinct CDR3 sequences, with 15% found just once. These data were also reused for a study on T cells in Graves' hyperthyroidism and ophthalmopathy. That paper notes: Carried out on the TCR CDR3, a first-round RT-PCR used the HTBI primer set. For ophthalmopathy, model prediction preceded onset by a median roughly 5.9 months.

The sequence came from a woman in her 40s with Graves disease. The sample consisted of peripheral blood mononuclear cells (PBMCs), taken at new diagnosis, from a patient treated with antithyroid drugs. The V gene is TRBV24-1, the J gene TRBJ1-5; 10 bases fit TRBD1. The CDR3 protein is CATSSWDRGFNQPQHF. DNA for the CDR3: TGTGCCACCAGTTCTTGGGACAGGGGATTCAATCAGCCCCAGCATTTT.